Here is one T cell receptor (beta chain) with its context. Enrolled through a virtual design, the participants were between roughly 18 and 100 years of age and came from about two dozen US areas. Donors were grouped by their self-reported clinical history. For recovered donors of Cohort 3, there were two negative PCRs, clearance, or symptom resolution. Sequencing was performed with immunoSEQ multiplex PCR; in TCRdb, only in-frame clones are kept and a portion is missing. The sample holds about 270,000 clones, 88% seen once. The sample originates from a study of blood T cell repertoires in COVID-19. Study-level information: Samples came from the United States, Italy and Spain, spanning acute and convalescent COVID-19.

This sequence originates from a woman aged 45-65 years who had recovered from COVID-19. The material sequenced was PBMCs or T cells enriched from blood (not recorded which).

CDR3: CASSLWTVMNTEAFF. The CDR3 region has the DNA TGTGCCAGCAGTTTATGGACAGTAATGAACACTGAAGCTTTCTTT. The gene calls are TRBV28 and TRBJ1-1; a possible D gene is TRBD1 (5 bases). CDR3 length: 15 residues. Trimming took off 0 bases at V and 0 bases at J, with 8 bases between the two ends. The germline V gene has CDR1 MDHEN and CDR2 SYDVKM.